The rows below give T cell receptor beta chains drawn from one sample of a study of T cell clonotyping in hematopoietic cell transplantation. Profiling relied on immunoSEQ multiplex PCR, and the TCRdb table lists in-frame clones only, not all of them. The data show about 5,400 clones, with about four fifths seen just once and approximately 12% held by the top ten. This material consisted of peripheral blood mononuclear cells, taken 30 days after allogeneic stem cell transplant. The receptors here all came from a male patient between 55 and 70 years old who had an allogeneic stem cell transplant from an unrelated donor, so the T cells may come from the graft donor. Some clones in this sample may be carry-over from other donors' samples. Each CDR3 is given with its conserved first and last residue. The D gene is left open where the match is weak. Rows may omit the clone size; those that give it use once, few, many or a size class.

12	TRBV9	.	.	TRBJ1-2	CASSADSYGYTF	TGTGCCAGCAGCGCCGACAGCTATGGCTACACCTTC
21	TRBV23-1	TRBD2	.	TRBJ2-1	CASSQSGTSGLKICSYNEQFF	TGCGCCAGCAGTCAATCTGGGACTAGCGGACTAAAAATTTGCTCCTACAATGAGCAGTTCTTC
14	TRBV2	TRBD1	.	TRBJ1-2	CASRPGQGDYGYTF	TGTGCCAGCAGGCCGGGACAGGGGGACTATGGCTACACCTTC
11	TRBV20-1	.	.	TRBJ2-5	CSWGVGETQYF	TGCAGTTGGGGAGTTGGAGAGACCCAGTACTTC
15	TRBV5-1	TRBD1	few	TRBJ1-6	CASSLAGQYNSPLHF	TGCGCCAGCAGCTTGGCGGGACAGTATAATTCACCCCTCCACTTT
13	TRBV30	TRBD1	.	TRBJ2-2	CAWSVQGTGELFF	TGTGCCTGGAGTGTACAGGGGACCGGGGAGCTGTTTTTT
12	TRBV29-1	.	.	TRBJ2-7	CSVEDRVDEQYF	TGCAGCGTTGAAGACAGGGTTGACGAGCAGTACTTC
15	TRBV10-2	.	few	TRBJ1-5	CASSESGHRNQPQHF	TGCGCCAGCAGTGAGTCGGGACACCGTAATCAGCCCCAGCATTTT
11	TRBV6-5	.	once	TRBJ2-3	CASSNRVTQYF	TGTGCCAGCAGTAACAGGGTTACGCAGTATTTT
12	TRBV27	.	.	TRBJ2-7	CASSLGNYEQYF	TGTGCCAGCAGTTTAGGGAACTACGAGCAGTACTTC
14	TRBV27	.	.	TRBJ1-5	CASRLVEKSQPQHF	TGTGCCAGCAGGTTAGTGGAGAAGAGTCAGCCCCAGCATTTT
14	TRBV6-5	.	few	TRBJ1-1	CASSYFGYNTEAFF	TGTGCCAGCAGTTATTTCGGGTATAACACTGAAGCTTTCTTT
14	TRBV9	TRBD1	.	TRBJ2-5	CASNSGQVGETQYF	TGTGCCAGCAACTCGGGACAGGTGGGGGAGACCCAGTACTTC
15	TRBV9	.	few	TRBJ1-1	CASSVGDMTNTEAFF	TGTGCCAGCAGCGTGGGGGACATGACGAACACTGAAGCTTTCTTT
16	TRBV4-1	TRBD1	once	TRBJ1-2	CASSQLPGQGYYGYTF	TGCGCCAGCAGCCAACTACCGGGACAGGGGTACTATGGCTACACCTTC
11	TRBV4-1	.	.	TRBJ2-7	CASSQDYEQYF	TGCGCCAGCAGCCAAGATTACGAGCAGTACTTC
16	TRBV11-2	.	.	TRBJ1-5	CASSLGAGTENQPQHF	TGTGCCAGCAGCTTAGGGGCGGGGACGGAAAATCAGCCCCAGCATTTT
14	TRBV7-9	.	.	TRBJ2-7	CASSLAPYPYEQYF	TGTGCCAGCAGCTTAGCTCCCTATCCCTACGAGCAGTACTTC
13	TRBV4-2	.	.	TRBJ2-7	CASSHGTPYEQYF	TGTGCCAGCAGCCACGGGACACCCTACGAGCAGTACTTC
13	TRBV6-5	.	.	TRBJ1-1	CASSSQVNTEAFF	TGTGCCAGCAGTTCGCAGGTGAACACTGAAGCTTTCTTT
14	TRBV6-5	.	.	TRBJ2-2	CATREGSNTGELFF	TGTGCCACTCGGGAAGGATCGAACACCGGGGAGCTGTTTTTT
11	TRBV6-5	TRBD1	once	TRBJ2-1	CASSQGTGKFF	TGTGCCAGCAGCCAAGGGACAGGGAAATTCTTC
18	TRBV6-1	TRBD2	.	TRBJ2-2	CASSEPTSAKRSTGELFF	TGTGCCAGCAGTGAACCGACTAGCGCTAAGCGGAGCACCGGGGAGCTGTTTTTT
12	TRBV6-5	.	.	TRBJ1-3	CASTGAGNTIYF	TGTGCCAGCACAGGGGCAGGAAACACCATATATTTT
17	TRBV2	TRBD2	once	TRBJ2-5	CASSESHSGGAGETQYF	TGTGCCAGCAGTGAATCGCACAGCGGGGGGGCAGGGGAGACCCAGTACTTC
16	TRBV5-1	TRBD2	.	TRBJ2-5	CASSRTSGPRQETQYF	TGCGCCAGCAGCAGGACTAGCGGGCCCAGGCAAGAGACCCAGTACTTC
14	TRBV4-2	.	.	TRBJ1-2	CASSQVGANYGYTF	TGTGCCAGCAGCCAAGTGGGCGCCAACTATGGCTACACCTTC
17	TRBV5-1	.	.	TRBJ2-6	CASSSGTASSGANVLTF	TGCGCCAGCAGCAGCGGGACAGCGAGCTCTGGGGCCAACGTCCTGACTTTC
14	TRBV5-1	.	.	TRBJ2-1	CASSLGDPYNEQFF	TGCGCCAGCAGCTTGGGAGACCCCTACAATGAGCAGTTCTTC
15	TRBV9	.	.	TRBJ2-7	CASSVKSGFSYEQYF	TGTGCCAGCAGCGTAAAGTCAGGCTTCTCCTACGAGCAGTACTTC
14	TRBV4-1	.	.	TRBJ2-7	CASSQAGAAYEQYF	TGCGCCAGCAGCCAAGCCGGGGCAGCCTACGAGCAGTACTTC
14	TRBV5-1	TRBD1	.	TRBJ2-7	CASSTGQRAYEQYF	TGCGCCAGCAGCACGGGACAGAGAGCCTACGAGCAGTACTTC
13	TRBV2	.	once	TRBJ1-2	CASSEEVPFGYTF	TGTGCCAGCAGTGAGGAGGTGCCGTTTGGCTACACCTTC
12	TRBV2	.	.	TRBJ1-4	CASKSDWEKLFF	TGTGCCAGCAAGTCAGACTGGGAAAAACTGTTTTTT
15	TRBV9	.	.	TRBJ1-1	CASSVVGAENTEAFF	TGTGCCAGCAGCGTAGTAGGGGCTGAGAACACTGAAGCTTTCTTT
12	TRBV2	.	.	TRBJ1-1	CASTKENTEAFF	TGTGCCAGTACTAAAGAGAACACTGAAGCTTTCTTT
14	TRBV7-6	.	.	TRBJ1-1	CASSLEIANTEAFF	TGTGCCAGCAGCTTAGAAATTGCGAACACTGAAGCTTTCTTT
11	TRBV2	.	.	TRBJ1-1	CASNLNTEAFF	TGTGCCAGCAACTTGAACACTGAAGCTTTCTTT
13	TRBV4-3	.	.	TRBJ2-1	CASSPPGVDEQFF	TGCGCCAGCTCGCCCCCAGGCGTCGATGAGCAGTTCTTC
11	TRBV7-6	.	.	TRBJ2-7	CASSSDYEQYF	TGTGCCAGCAGCTCCGACTACGAGCAGTACTTC
13	TRBV5-1	.	.	TRBJ2-1	CASSLDQDNEQFF	TGCGCCAGCAGCTTGGATCAGGACAATGAGCAGTTCTTC
11	TRBV20-1	.	.	TRBJ1-4	CSAGGNEKLFF	TGCAGTGCTGGGGGCAATGAAAAACTGTTTTTT
15	TRBV4-1	.	few	TRBJ1-2	CASSQGGGFSYGYTF	TGCGCCAGCAGCCAAGGAGGGGGGTTTTCGTATGGCTACACCTTC
18	TRBV5-6	.	.	TRBJ1-2	CASSLGILRVDFNYGYTF	TGTGCCAGCAGCTTGGGAATCTTAAGGGTCGACTTTAACTATGGCTACACCTTC
15	TRBV27	TRBD1	.	TRBJ2-7	CASSRRTGDIYEQYF	TGTGCCAGTTCGCGAAGGACAGGGGATATATACGAGCAGTACTTC
15	TRBV21-1	.	once	TRBJ2-1	CASSKERTDYNEQFF	TGTGCCAGCAGCAAAGAGAGGACAGATTACAATGAGCAGTTCTTC
13	TRBV10-3	TRBD2	.	TRBJ2-7	CAIGVAGDPEQYF	TGTGCCATAGGGGTAGCGGGGGACCCCGAGCAGTACTTC
13	TRBV7-8	TRBD1	.	TRBJ2-7	CASRDRGTYEQYF	TGTGCCAGCCGGGACAGGGGTACTTACGAGCAGTACTTC
14	TRBV2	.	few	TRBJ2-7	CASRIQGGTYEQYF	TGTGCCAGCAGAATACAGGGAGGGACCTACGAGCAGTACTTC
12	TRBV5-1	.	.	TRBJ2-1	CASRAGLGEQFF	TGCGCCAGCAGGGCAGGGTTGGGTGAGCAGTTCTTC
15	TRBV6-5	TRBD1	.	TRBJ1-2	CASIPAGTGPNGYTF	TGTGCCAGCATTCCGGCGGGGACAGGGCCGAATGGCTACACCTTC
16	TRBV6-5	.	.	TRBJ1-5	CASSYLRDILRQPQHF	TGTGCCAGCAGTTACTTACGGGACATATTGCGACAGCCCCAGCATTTT
16	TRBV6-1	.	.	TRBJ2-1	CASSERGWGGPSEQFF	TGTGCCAGCAGTGAACGAGGGTGGGGGGGGCCGTCCGAGCAGTTCTTC